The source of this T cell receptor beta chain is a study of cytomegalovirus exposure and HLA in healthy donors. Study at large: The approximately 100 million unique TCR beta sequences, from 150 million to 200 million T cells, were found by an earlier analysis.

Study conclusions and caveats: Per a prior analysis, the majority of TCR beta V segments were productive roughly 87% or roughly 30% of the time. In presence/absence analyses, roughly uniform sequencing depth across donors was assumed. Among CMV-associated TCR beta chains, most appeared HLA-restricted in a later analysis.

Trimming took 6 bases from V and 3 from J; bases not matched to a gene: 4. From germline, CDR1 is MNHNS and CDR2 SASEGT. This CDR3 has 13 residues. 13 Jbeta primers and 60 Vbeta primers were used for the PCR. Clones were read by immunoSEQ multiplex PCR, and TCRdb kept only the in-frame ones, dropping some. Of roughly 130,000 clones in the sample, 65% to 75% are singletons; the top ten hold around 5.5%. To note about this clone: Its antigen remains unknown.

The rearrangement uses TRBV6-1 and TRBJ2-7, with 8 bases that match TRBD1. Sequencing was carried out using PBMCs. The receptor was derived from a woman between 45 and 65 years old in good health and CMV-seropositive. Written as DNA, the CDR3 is TGTGCCAGCAGCCGGGACAGGAGCTACGAGCAGTACTTC. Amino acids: CASSRDRSYEQYF.